The clone carrying this TCR beta chain was detected a few times. Its matching antigen is unknown. Original handling: Without quality scores, immunoSEQ junctional reads could not be filtered like full-length reads. Libraries were prepared by immunoSEQ multiplex PCR; TCRdb keeps only in-frame clonotypes and omits some of them. V, J and clone size are taken as reported in that table, and D and trimming were inferred from the DNA itself. The data hold more than 90,000 clones, with about two thirds observed a single time. The CDR3 covers 13 residues. V gave up 2 bases and J gave up 0 bases, with 5 bases separating them. Looked up from germline, CDR1 is GTSNPN and CDR2 is SVGIG (reference sequence). The sample comes from a study of shared clonotypes between healthy human individuals. Findings and caveats of the study: Expectations were that clonotype sharing among donors would be affected by sequencing depth. Richness estimates generally favored naive over memory subsets.

The sample was memory CD8+ T cells sorted from blood. Noted subset: CD45RO+ cells pooled with CCR7-negative TemRA cells. The chain uses TRBV30 and TRBJ1-3; no firm D call. This receptor was identified in a man between 25 and 39 years old in good health. CDR3 region: CAWSISSGNTIYF. In DNA form, the CDR3 reads TGTGCCTGGAGTATATCCTCTGGAAACACCATATATTTT.